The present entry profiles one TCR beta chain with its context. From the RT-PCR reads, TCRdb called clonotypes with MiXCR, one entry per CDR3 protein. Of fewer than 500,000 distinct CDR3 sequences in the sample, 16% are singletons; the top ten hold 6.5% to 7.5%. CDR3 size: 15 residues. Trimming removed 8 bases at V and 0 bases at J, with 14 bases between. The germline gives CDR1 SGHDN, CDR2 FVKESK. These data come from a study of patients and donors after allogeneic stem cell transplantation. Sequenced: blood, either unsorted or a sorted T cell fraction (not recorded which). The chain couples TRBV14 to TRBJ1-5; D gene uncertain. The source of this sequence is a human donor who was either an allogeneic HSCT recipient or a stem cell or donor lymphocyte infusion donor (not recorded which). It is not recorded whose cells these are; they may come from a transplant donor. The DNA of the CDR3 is TGTGCCAGCCCGCCCTTGGAGTATAGCAATCAGCCCCAGCATTTT. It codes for CASPPLEYSNQPQHF.